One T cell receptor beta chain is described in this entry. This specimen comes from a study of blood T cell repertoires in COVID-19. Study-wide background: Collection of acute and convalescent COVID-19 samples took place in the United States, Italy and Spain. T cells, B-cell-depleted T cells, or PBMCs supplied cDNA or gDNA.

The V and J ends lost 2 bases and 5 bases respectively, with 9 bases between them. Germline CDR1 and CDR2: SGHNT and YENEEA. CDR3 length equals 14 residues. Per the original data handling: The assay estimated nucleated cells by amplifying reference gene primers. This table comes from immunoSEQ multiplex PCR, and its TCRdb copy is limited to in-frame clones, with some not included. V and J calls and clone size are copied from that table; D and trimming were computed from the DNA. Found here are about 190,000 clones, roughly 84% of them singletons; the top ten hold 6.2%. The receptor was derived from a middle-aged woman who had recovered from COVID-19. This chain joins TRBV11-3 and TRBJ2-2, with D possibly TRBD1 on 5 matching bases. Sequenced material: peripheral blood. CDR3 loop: CASSLQGGTGELFF. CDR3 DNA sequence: TGTGCCAGCAGCTTACAGGGTGGGACCGGGGAGCTGTTTTTT.